This TCR beta chain originates from a study of CD8+CD57+ T cells in acquired aplastic anemia. All patients picked for sequencing had shown, by flow cytometry, an expansion of CD8+CD57+ cells. Receipt of therapy had not occurred in any patient by the time of blood sampling. CDR3 and TCR beta VDJ profiling relied on genomic DNA as the template. TCRdb re-called the reads with MiXCR, one entry per CDR3 protein. The sample holds around 430,000 distinct CDR3 sequences; 25% to 40% are singletons and the top ten take roughly 0.8%. V lost 0 bases, J lost 8 bases, and 13 bases lay in between. The V gene's germline CDR1 is SGHAT and CDR2 FQNNGV. There are 15 residues in the CDR3. This clonotype was seen ten or more times.

V usage is TRBV11-2 and J usage is TRBJ1-4; tentative D call: TRBD1 (6 bases). The material sequenced was sorted CD4+, CD8+, or CD8+CD57+ T cells (not recorded which) from PBMCs. The sequence derives from a human donor with aplastic anemia. The CDR3 loop reads CASSLEGQGNEKLFF. CDR3 sequence (DNA): TGTGCCAGCAGCTTAGAGGGGCAGGGGAACGAAAAACTGTTTTTT.